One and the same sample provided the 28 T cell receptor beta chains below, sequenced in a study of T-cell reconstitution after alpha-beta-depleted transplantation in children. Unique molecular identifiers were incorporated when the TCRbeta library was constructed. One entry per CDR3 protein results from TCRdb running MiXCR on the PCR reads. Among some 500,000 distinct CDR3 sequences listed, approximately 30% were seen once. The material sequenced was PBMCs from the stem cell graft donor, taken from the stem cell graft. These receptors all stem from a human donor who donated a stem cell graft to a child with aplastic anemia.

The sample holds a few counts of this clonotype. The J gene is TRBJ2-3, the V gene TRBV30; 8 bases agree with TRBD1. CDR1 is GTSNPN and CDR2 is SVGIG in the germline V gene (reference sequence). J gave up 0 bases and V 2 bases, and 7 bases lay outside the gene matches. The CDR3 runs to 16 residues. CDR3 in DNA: TGTGCCTGGAGTAAACGGACAGGGAGGAGCACAGATACGCAGTATTTT. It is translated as CAWSKRTGRSTDTQYF.

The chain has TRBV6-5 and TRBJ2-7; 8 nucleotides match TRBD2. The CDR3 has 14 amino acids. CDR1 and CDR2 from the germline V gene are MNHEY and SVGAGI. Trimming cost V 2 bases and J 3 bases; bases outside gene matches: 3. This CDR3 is CASSYAGLGYEQYF. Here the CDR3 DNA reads TGTGCCAGCAGTTACGCGGGACTAGGCTACGAGCAGTACTTC.

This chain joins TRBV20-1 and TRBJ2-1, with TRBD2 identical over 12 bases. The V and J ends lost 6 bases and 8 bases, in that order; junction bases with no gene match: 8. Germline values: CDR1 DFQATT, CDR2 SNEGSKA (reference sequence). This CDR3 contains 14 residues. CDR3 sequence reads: CSAARTSGTYEQFF. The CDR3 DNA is TGCAGTGCAGCTCGGACTAGCGGGACTTATGAGCAGTTCTTC.

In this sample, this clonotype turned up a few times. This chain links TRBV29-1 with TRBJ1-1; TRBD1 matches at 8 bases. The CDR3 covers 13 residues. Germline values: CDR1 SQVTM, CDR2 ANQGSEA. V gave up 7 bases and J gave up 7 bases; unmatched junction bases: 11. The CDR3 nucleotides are TGCAGCGGCTGGACAGGGTCGAGGGTTGAAGCTTTCTTT. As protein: CSGWTGSRVEAFF.

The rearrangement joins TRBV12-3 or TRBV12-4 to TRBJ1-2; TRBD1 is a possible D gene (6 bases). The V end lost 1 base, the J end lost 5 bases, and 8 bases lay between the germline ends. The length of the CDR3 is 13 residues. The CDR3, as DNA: TGTGCCAGCAGTTTAGAGCAGGGGTATGGCTACACCTTC. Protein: CASSLEQGYGYTF.

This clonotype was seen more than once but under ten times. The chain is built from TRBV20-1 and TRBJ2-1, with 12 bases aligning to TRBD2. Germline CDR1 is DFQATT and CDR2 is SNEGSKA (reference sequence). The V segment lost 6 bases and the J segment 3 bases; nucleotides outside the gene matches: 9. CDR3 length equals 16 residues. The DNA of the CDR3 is TGCAGTGCCAGGCCCCTAGCGGGAGGGAGCTACAATGAGCAGTTCTTC. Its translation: CSARPLAGGSYNEQFF.

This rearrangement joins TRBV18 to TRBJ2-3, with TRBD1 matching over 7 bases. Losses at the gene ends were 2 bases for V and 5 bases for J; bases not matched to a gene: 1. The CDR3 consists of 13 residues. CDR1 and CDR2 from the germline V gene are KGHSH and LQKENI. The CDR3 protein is CASSPRGQDTQYF. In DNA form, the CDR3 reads TGTGCCAGCTCACCAAGGGGGCAAGATACGCAGTATTTT. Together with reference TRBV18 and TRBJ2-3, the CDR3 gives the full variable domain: NAGVMQNPRHLVRRRGQEARLRCSPMKGHSHVYWYRQLPEEGLKFMVYLQKENIIDESGMPKERFSAEFPKEGPSILRIQQVVRGDSAAYFCASSPRGQDTQYFGPGTRLTVL.

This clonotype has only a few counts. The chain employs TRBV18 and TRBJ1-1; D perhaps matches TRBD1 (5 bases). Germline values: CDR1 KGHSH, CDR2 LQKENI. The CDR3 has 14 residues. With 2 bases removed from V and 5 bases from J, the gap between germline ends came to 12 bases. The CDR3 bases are TGTGCCAGCTCACCAATTCCAGGGAAAACTGAAGCTTTCTTT. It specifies CASSPIPGKTEAFF.

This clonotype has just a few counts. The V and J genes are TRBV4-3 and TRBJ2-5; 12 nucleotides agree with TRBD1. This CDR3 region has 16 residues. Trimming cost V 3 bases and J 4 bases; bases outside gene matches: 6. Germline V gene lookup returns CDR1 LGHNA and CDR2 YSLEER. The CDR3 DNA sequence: TGCGCCAGCAGCCAGACGGGACAGGGGGCTGGAGAGACCCAGTACTTC. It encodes CASSQTGQGAGETQYF.

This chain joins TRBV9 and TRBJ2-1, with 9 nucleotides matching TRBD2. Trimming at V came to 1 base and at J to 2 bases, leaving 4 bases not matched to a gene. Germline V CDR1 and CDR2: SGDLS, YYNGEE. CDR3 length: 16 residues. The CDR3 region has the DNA TGTGCCAGCAGCGTACTGACTAGCGGCCCCTACAATGAGCAGTTCTTC. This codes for CASSVLTSGPYNEQFF.

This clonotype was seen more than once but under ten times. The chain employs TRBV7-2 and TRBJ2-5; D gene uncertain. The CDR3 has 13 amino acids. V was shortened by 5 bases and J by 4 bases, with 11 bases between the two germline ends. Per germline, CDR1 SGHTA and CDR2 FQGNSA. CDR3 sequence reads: CASSTRTAETQYF. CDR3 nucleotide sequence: TGTGCCAGCAGCACACGGACGGCAGAGACCCAGTACTTC.

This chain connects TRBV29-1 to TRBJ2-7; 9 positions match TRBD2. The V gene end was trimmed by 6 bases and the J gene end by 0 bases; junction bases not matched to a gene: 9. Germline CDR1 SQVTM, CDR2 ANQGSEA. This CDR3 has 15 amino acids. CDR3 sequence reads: CSVIGLARSSYEQYF. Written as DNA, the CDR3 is TGCAGCGTCATCGGACTAGCGAGGAGCTCCTACGAGCAGTACTTC.

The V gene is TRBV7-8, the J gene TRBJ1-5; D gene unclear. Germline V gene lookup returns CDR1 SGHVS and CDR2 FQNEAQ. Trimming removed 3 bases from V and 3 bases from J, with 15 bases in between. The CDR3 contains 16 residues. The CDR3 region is CASSFPAANINQPQHF. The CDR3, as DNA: TGTGCCAGCAGCTTTCCAGCCGCAAATATCAATCAGCCCCAGCATTTT. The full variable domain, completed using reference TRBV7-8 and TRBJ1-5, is GAGVSQSPRYKVAKRGQDVALRCDPISGHVSLFWYQQALGQGPEFLTYFQNEAQLDKSGLPSDRFFAERPEGSVSTLKIQRTQQEDSAVYLCASSFPAANINQPQHFGDGTRLSIL.

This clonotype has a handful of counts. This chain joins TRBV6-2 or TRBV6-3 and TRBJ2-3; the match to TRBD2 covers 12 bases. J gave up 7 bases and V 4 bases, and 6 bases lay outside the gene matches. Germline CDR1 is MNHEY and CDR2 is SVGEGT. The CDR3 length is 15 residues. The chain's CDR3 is CASSSGTSGRNTQYF. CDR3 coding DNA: TGTGCCAGCAGTTCCGGGACTAGCGGGCGGAATACGCAGTATTTT.

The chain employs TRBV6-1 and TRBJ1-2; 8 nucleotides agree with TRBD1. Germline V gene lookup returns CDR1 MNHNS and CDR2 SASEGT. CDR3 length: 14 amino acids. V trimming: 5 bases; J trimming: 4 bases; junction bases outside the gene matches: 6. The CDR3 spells CASSRTGGPYGYTF. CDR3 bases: TGTGCCAGCAGTAGAACAGGGGGTCCCTATGGCTACACCTTC.

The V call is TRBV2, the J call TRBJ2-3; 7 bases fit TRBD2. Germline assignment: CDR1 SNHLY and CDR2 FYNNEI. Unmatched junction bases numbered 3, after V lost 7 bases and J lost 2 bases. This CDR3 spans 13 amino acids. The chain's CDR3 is CASKRETTDTQYF. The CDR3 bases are TGTGCCAGCAAGCGGGAAACCACAGATACGCAGTATTTT.

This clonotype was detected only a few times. The chain's CDR3 is CSATRDRNYGYTF. DNA of the CDR3: TGCAGTGCTACCCGGGACAGGAACTATGGCTACACCTTC. The V gene is TRBV20-1, the J gene TRBJ1-2; TRBD1 agrees at 8 bases. The germline V gene encodes CDR1 DFQATT and CDR2 SNEGSKA (reference sequence). CDR3 length equals 13 residues. J lost 2 bases, V lost 4 bases, and 3 bases had no gene match.

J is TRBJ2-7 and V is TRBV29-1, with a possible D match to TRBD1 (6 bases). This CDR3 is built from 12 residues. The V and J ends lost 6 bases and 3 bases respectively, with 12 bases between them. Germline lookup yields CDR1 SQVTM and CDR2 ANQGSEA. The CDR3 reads CSVVNRVYEQYF. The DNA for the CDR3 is TGCAGCGTAGTAAACAGGGTCTACGAGCAGTACTTC.

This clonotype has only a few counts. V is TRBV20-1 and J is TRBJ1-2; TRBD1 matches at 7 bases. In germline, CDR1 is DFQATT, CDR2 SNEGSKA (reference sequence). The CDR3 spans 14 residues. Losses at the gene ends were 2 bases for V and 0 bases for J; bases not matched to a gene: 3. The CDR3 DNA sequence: TGCAGTGCTAGACGACAGGGAGCTAACTATGGCTACACCTTC. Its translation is CSARRQGANYGYTF.

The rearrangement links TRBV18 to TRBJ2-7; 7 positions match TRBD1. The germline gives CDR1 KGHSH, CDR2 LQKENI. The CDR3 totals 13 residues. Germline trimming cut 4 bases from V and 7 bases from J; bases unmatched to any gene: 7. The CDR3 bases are TGTGCCAGCTCACTAGGGACAGACCGGGAGCAGTACTTC. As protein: CASSLGTDREQYF.

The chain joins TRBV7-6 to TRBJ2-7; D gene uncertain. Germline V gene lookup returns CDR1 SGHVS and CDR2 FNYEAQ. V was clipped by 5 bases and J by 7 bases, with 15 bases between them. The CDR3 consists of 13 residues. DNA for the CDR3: TGTGCCAGCAGCCGGCTGAATGTCGGGGAGCAGTACTTC. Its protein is CASSRLNVGEQYF. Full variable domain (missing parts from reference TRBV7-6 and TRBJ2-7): GAGVSQSPRYKVTKRGQDVALRCDPISGHVSLYWYRQALGQGPEFLTYFNYEAQQDKSGLPNDRFSAERPEGSISTLTIQRTEQRDSAMYRCASSRLNVGEQYFGPGTRLTVT.

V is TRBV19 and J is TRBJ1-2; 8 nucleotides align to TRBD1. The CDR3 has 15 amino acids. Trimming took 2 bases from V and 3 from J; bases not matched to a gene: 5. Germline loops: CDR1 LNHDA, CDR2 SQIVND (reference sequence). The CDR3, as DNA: TGTGCCAGTAGTATATGGGACAGGCGCGACTATGGCTACACCTTC. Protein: CASSIWDRRDYGYTF.

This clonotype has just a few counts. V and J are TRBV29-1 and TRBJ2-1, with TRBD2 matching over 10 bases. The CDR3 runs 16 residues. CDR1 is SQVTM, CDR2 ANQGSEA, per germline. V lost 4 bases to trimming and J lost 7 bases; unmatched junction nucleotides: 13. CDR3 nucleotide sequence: TGCAGCGTTGGCGACACCGGGACTAGCGCTTGGAATGAGCAGTTCTTC. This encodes CSVGDTGTSAWNEQFF.

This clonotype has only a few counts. The DNA for the CDR3 is TGTGCCATCAGTTCCGGGACACCTAGCACAGATACGCAGTATTTT. Translation: CAISSGTPSTDTQYF. V usage is TRBV10-3 and J usage is TRBJ2-3; a possible D gene is TRBD1 (6 bases). The V gene lost 5 bases and the J gene lost 0 bases, with 12 bases spanning the gap. CDR1 and CDR2 (germline): ENHRY, SYGVKD. This CDR3 has 15 residues.

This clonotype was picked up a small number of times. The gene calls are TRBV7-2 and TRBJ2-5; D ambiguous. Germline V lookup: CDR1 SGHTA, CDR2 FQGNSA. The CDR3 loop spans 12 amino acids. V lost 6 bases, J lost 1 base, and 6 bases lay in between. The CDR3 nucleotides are TGTGCCAGCAGTCATCCCCAAGAGACCCAGTACTTC. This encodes CASSHPQETQYF. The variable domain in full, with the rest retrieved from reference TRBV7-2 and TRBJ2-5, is GAGVSQSPSNKVTEKGKDVELRCDPISGHTALYWYRQSLGQGLEFLIYFQGNSAPDKSGLPSDRFSAERTGGSVSTLTIQRTQQEDSAVYLCASSHPQETQYFGPGTRLLVL.

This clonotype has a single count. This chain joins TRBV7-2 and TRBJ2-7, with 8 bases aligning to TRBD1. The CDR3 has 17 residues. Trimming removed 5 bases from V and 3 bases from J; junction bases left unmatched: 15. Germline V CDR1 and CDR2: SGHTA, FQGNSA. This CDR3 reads CASSARQGKNSGYEQYF. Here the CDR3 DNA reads TGTGCCAGCAGCGCCCGACAGGGGAAAAACTCTGGCTACGAGCAGTACTTC.

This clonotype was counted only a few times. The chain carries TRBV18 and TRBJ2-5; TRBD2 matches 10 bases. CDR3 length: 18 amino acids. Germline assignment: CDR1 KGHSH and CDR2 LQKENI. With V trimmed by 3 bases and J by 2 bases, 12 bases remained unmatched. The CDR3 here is CASSPKLAGVTIQETQYF. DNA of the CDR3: TGTGCCAGCTCACCTAAGCTAGCGGGAGTTACCATACAAGAGACCCAGTACTTC.

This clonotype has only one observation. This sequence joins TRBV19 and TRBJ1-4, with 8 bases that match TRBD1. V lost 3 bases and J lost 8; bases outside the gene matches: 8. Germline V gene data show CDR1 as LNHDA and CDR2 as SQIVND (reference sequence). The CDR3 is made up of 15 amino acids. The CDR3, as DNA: TGTGCCAGTAGTATCGTAGACAGGGGTGGGGAAAAACTGTTTTTT. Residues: CASSIVDRGGEKLFF.